Listed here are 10 T cell receptor beta chains from one sample, sequenced in a study of T cell repertoires in cytomegalovirus infection. TCRdb called the reads again in MiXCR, with one record for every CDR3 protein. The sample gives approximately 71,000 distinct CDR3 sequences, 20% of which show up once; around 70% is in the top ten. No antigen is known for these receptors. The sample consisted of CD8+ T cells from cultured PBMCs, taken from culture after CMV antigen stimulation. These receptors all stem from a human donor in good health (CMV status not recorded). Some clones in this sample may be carry-over from other donors' samples.

This clonotype was counted only a few times. This chain links TRBV20-1 with TRBJ2-2; 7 bases agree with TRBD1. V shed 1 base, J shed 4 bases, and the junction held 6 bases outside the gene matches. The CDR3 has 15 amino acids. Germline CDR1 DFQATT, CDR2 SNEGSKA (reference sequence). The CDR3 here is CSARVRGRFTGELFF. The DNA for the CDR3 is TGCAGTGCTAGAGTGAGGGGGCGCTTCACCGGGGAGCTGTTTTTT.

Only a few counts were recorded for this clonotype. The V and J genes are TRBV4-3 and TRBJ2-1; 10 bases are a match to TRBD2. There are 16 residues in the CDR3. V shed 3 bases and J 8 bases; nucleotides not matched to a gene: 10. The germline V gene has CDR1 LGHNA and CDR2 YSLEER. CDR3 in DNA: TGCGCCAGCAGCCACCGATTTAGCGGGGGGATTGATGAGCAGTTCTTC. This codes for CASSHRFSGGIDEQFF.

V and J are TRBV12-3 or TRBV12-4 and TRBJ1-1; D not certain. V dropped 6 bases and J dropped 0 bases, with 8 bases sitting between them. This CDR3 region has 13 residues. Written as DNA, the CDR3 is TGTGCCAGCAGCTTGGTCGTGAACACTGAAGCTTTCTTT. Its translation: CASSLVVNTEAFF.

The J gene is TRBJ2-7, the V gene TRBV27, with 9 bases aligning to TRBD2. Trimming cost V 9 bases and J 5 bases; bases outside gene matches: 11. The CDR3 consists of 14 residues. The germline V gene encodes CDR1 MNHEY and CDR2 SMNVEV (reference sequence). The CDR3 sequence is CARRKRGAAHEQYF. For the CDR3, the DNA is TGTGCCAGAAGAAAGCGGGGGGCTGCCCACGAGCAGTACTTC.

This chain connects TRBV18 to TRBJ1-5, with TRBD1 matching over 8 bases. Germline values: CDR1 KGHSH, CDR2 LQKENI. The CDR3 sequence is 19 residues long. After removal of 5 bases from V and 1 base from J, the junction contained 16 bases not matched to a gene. The CDR3 bases are TGTGCCAGCTCAAAAGAAGACAGGGGCTTCCAGAGGAGCAATCAGCCCCAGCATTTT. Protein product: CASSKEDRGFQRSNQPQHF.

The chain is built from TRBV12-3 or TRBV12-4 and TRBJ1-4; no definite D call. CDR3 length equals 12 residues. Trimming left V 2 bases short and J 10 bases short, with 8 bases between. The CDR3 is CASSLTAGKLFF. The CDR3 nucleotides are TGTGCCAGCAGTTTAACCGCCGGAAAACTGTTTTTT.

This clonotype was observed a few times. V is TRBV7-2 and J is TRBJ2-1, with 9 positions matching TRBD1. This CDR3 has 16 residues. Germline assignment: CDR1 SGHTA and CDR2 FQGNSA. V lost 5 bases to trimming and J lost 4 bases; unmatched junction nucleotides: 9. DNA of the CDR3: TGTGCCAGCAGCGACACCACAGGGGGCGCGTACAATGAGCAGTTCTTC. Translating gives CASSDTTGGAYNEQFF.

The chain carries TRBV11-2 and TRBJ2-7, with D possibly TRBD1 on 5 matching bases. The CDR3 consists of 13 residues. The V and J ends lost 5 bases and 1 base respectively, with 9 bases between them. Germline lookup yields CDR1 SGHAT and CDR2 FQNNGV. This CDR3 reads CASSTGQSYEQYF. In DNA form, the CDR3 reads TGTGCCAGCAGCACAGGACAATCCTACGAGCAGTACTTC.

Only a few counts were recorded for this clonotype. This rearrangement joins TRBV12-3 or TRBV12-4 to TRBJ1-5; D is unresolved. The CDR3 contains 15 residues. Trimming removed 8 bases from V and 7 bases from J, with 21 bases in between. The CDR3 nucleotides are TGTGCCAGCCTACCGGACCATCATGTCCTGCAGCCCCAGCATTTT. The encoded protein is CASLPDHHVLQPQHF.

The rearrangement links TRBV4-3 to TRBJ2-1, with a possible D match to TRBD2 (6 bases). CDR3 size: 15 residues. Trimming stripped 0 bases from V and 6 bases from J, with 12 bases between. Germline V gene sequence: CDR1 LGHNA, CDR2 YSLEER. The CDR3 nucleotides read TGCGCCAGCAGCCAAGATTTTCTCGGGGGCAATGAGCAGTTCTTC. It encodes CASSQDFLGGNEQFF.